The T cell receptor beta chain described here comes from a study of cytomegalovirus exposure and HLA in healthy donors. The study's findings and limits: Apart from CMV serostatus, no immune exposure information was available.

PCR was performed using 60 Vbeta and 13 Jbeta primers. The data were produced by immunoSEQ multiplex PCR, yet TCRdb's version contains in-frame clones alone and is incomplete. The sample lists some 140,000 clones, about 69% occurring once. Concerning this clone itself: Antigen unknown.

This sequence originates from a man aged 25 to 45 in good health and CMV-seronegative. The sequenced sample was PBMCs.

CDR3 sequence reads: CASSGTSGVGSEQYF. CDR3 DNA sequence: TGTGCCAGCAGCGGGACTAGCGGGGTCGGGTCCGAGCAGTACTTC. This chain links TRBV7-8 with TRBJ2-7, with TRBD2 identical over 13 bases. The V gene end was trimmed by 5 bases and the J gene end by 6 bases; junction bases not matched to a gene: 7. Germline V lookup: CDR1 SGHVS, CDR2 FQNEAQ. The CDR3 extends over 15 amino acids.